This entry lists 15 T cell receptor beta chains sequenced from one sample in a study of blood T cell repertoires in COVID-19. Sequencing used immunoSEQ multiplex PCR; TCRdb keeps in-frame clones, though not all of them. The data contain more than 95,000 clones, roughly 85% of them singletons. Sequenced input: peripheral blood. The origin of the receptors is a woman aged 80 or older with COVID-19, enrolled during active disease.

This clone was observed a handful of times. The chain uses TRBV5-1 and TRBJ1-2; D not resolved. The V end lost 4 bases, the J end lost 2 bases, and 12 bases lay between the germline ends. CDR3 length: 14 amino acids. Germline CDR1 is SGHRS and CDR2 is YFSETQ. CDR3 sequence: CASSMDGSNYGYTF. The CDR3 DNA reads as TGCGCCAGCAGCATGGACGGGTCAAACTATGGCTACACCTTC. Drawing the rest from reference TRBV5-1 and TRBJ1-2, the complete variable domain is KAGVTQTPRYLIKTRGQQVTLSCSPISGHRSVSWYQQTPGQGLQFLFEYFSETQRNKGNFPGRFSGRQFSNSRSEMNVSTLELGDSALYLCASSMDGSNYGYTFGSGTRLTVV.

This clone was seen once. The chain's CDR3 is CASSSISLGTSGSYEQYF. CDR3 in DNA: TGTGCCAGTAGTAGTATCTCACTCGGGACTAGCGGTTCCTACGAGCAGTACTTC. The genes are TRBV19 and TRBJ2-7, with 11 bases fitting TRBD2. Per the germline V gene, CDR1 is LNHDA and CDR2 is SQIVND (reference sequence). This CDR3 has 18 amino acids. The V segment lost 4 bases and the J segment 1 base; nucleotides outside the gene matches: 12.

The chain employs TRBV5-1 and TRBJ2-7; TRBD1 matches at 7 bases. This CDR3 is 12 amino acids long. V shed 4 bases, J shed 6 bases, and the junction held 4 bases outside the gene matches. Germline V lookup: CDR1 SGHRS, CDR2 YFSETQ. CDR3 loop: CASSPGTAEQYF. The CDR3 DNA is TGCGCCAGCAGCCCAGGGACAGCCGAGCAGTACTTC.

This chain links TRBV12-3 or TRBV12-4 with TRBJ1-1; tentatively, D is TRBD1 (6 bases). This CDR3 has 13 residues. The germline V and J ends were trimmed by 6 bases and 0 bases, with 8 bases remaining between them. The DNA of the CDR3 is TGTGCCAGCAGGAGGACAGTGAACACTGAAGCTTTCTTT. Translated, it gives CASRRTVNTEAFF.

The J gene is TRBJ2-2, the V gene TRBV7-3; a possible D gene is TRBD1 (6 bases). The CDR3 runs to 14 residues. Germline CDR1 and CDR2: SGHTA and FQGTGA. V dropped 5 bases and J dropped 7 bases, with 14 bases sitting between them. Written as DNA, the CDR3 is TGTGCCAGCAGCCCCAATCCAGGGGTCGGGGAGCTGTTTTTT. Translating it yields CASSPNPGVGELFF.

This chain uses TRBV7-2 with TRBJ1-6; D remains ambiguous. Trimming shortened V by 2 bases and J by 10 bases, and 15 bases separated the two germline ends. CDR3 length: 15 amino acids. Per germline, CDR1 SGHTA and CDR2 FQGNSA. The CDR3 nucleotides are TGTGCCAGCAGCTTATCTCCCCCCGAACGGTCACCCCTCCACTTT. Protein: CASSLSPPERSPLHF.

The chain links TRBV6-6 to TRBJ2-7, with 8 bases lining up with TRBD1. The CDR3 contains 15 residues. Per germline, CDR1 MNHNY and CDR2 SVGAGI (reference sequence). J was trimmed by 2 bases and V by 0 bases; bases with no gene match: 3. In nucleotides, the CDR3 is TGTGCCAGCAGTTACTCGGGACAGGATGCCTACGAGCAGTACTTC. Protein product: CASSYSGQDAYEQYF.

The count of this clone is one. The chain uses TRBV4-2 and TRBJ2-7, with D perhaps TRBD2 (6 bases). This CDR3 has 18 amino acids. V dropped 0 bases and J dropped 0 bases, with 18 bases sitting between them. Germline V gene lookup returns CDR1 LGHNA and CDR2 YNFKEQ. This chain's CDR3 is CASSQEIPGSGSSYEQYF. CDR3 in DNA: TGTGCCAGCAGCCAAGAAATCCCGGGTAGCGGCAGCTCCTACGAGCAGTACTTC.

The rearrangement links TRBV4-3 to TRBJ1-5; perhaps TRBD1 as D (6 bases). The CDR3 is 15 amino acids. In germline, CDR1 is LGHNA, CDR2 YSLEER. V lost 3 bases to trimming and J lost 4 bases, with 13 bases between them. CDR3 DNA sequence: TGCGCCAGCAGCCAGATCCTGGGGGCAAATCAGCCCCAGCATTTT. As protein: CASSQILGANQPQHF.

This clone was seen a few times. This chain connects TRBV28 to TRBJ1-4; D ambiguous. V was shortened by 5 bases and J by 8 bases, with 12 bases between the two germline ends. CDR3 length: 13 residues. Germline assignment: CDR1 MDHEN and CDR2 SYDVKM. The CDR3 DNA sequence: TGTGCCAGCAGTGAGAGGGTGCGGGAAAAACTGTTTTTT. Its protein product is CASSERVREKLFF.

The rearrangement uses TRBV6-2 or TRBV6-3 and TRBJ2-7; 9 bases are shared with TRBD1. Germline V gene sequence: CDR1 MNHEY, CDR2 SVGEGT. The CDR3 totals 17 residues. With 5 bases clipped from V and 2 bases from J, the junction kept 13 bases outside the gene matches. DNA of the CDR3: TGTGCCAGCAGTCCAAGGCCGGGACAGGGTCCCCCCTACGAGCAGTACTTC. This codes for CASSPRPGQGPPYEQYF.

This clone was observed a few times. CDR3 in DNA: TGCGCCAGCAGCCAATCACAGGGAGCCAAACCCTACGAGCAGTACTTC. Protein: CASSQSQGAKPYEQYF. The rearrangement links TRBV4-1 to TRBJ2-7; tentatively, D is TRBD1 (6 bases). V was shortened by 2 bases and J by 2 bases, with 16 bases between the two germline ends. Germline V CDR1 and CDR2: MGHRA, YSYEKL. CDR3 length: 16 residues.

The genes are TRBV27 and TRBJ1-2; 9 positions match TRBD1. After removal of 5 bases from V and 4 bases from J, the junction contained 8 bases not matched to a gene. The CDR3 is 15 residues long. Germline V gene data show CDR1 as MNHEY and CDR2 as SMNVEV (reference sequence). Written as DNA, the CDR3 is TGTGCCAGCAGTGAACAGGGGGCGCCCCGCTATGGCTACACCTTC. It yields the protein CASSEQGAPRYGYTF.

V usage is TRBV28 and J usage is TRBJ1-2, with TRBD1 matching 10 bases. This CDR3 has 14 amino acids. V shed 4 bases and J 7 bases; nucleotides not matched to a gene: 6. Germline values: CDR1 MDHEN, CDR2 SYDVKM. The CDR3 loop reads CASSWTGGWVGYTF. The CDR3 DNA follows: TGTGCCAGCAGTTGGACAGGGGGATGGGTTGGCTACACCTTC.

J is TRBJ1-6 and V is TRBV19; D possibly corresponds to TRBD1 (6 bases). CDR1 and CDR2 from the germline V gene are LNHDA and SQIVND (reference sequence). The V and J ends lost 8 bases and 0 bases respectively, with 11 bases between them. The CDR3 loop spans 15 amino acids. CDR3 sequence (DNA): TGTGCCAGTCGGTCAGGGGCCTCCTATAATTCACCCCTCCACTTT. It encodes CASRSGASYNSPLHF.